The TCR beta chain described here comes from a study of blood T cell repertoires in COVID-19. On the study more broadly: Collection of acute and convalescent COVID-19 samples took place in the United States, Italy and Spain. From T cells, B-cell-depleted T cells, or PBMCs came the material, which was cDNA or gDNA.

V gave up 4 bases and J gave up 4 bases; unmatched junction bases: 3. CDR1 is SQVTM, CDR2 ANQGSEA, per germline. There are 12 residues in the CDR3. Per the original data handling: Counts of nucleated cells, estimated from reference gene primer amplification, were obtained. Sequenced by immunoSEQ multiplex PCR; TCRdb stores in-frame clones only, minus some. That table is the source of V, J and clone size, and D and trimming were worked out from the DNA. The sample includes more than 80,000 clones, roughly four fifths of them seen just once. The rearrangement joins TRBV29-1 to TRBJ2-5, with 7 bases identical to TRBD2. Material for sequencing was peripheral blood. This clonotype originated in a woman in her sixties or seventies with acute or convalescent COVID-19. The CDR3 nucleotides are TGCAGCGTTGCCGGGACTACAGAGACCCAGTACTTC. Translating gives CSVAGTTETQYF.